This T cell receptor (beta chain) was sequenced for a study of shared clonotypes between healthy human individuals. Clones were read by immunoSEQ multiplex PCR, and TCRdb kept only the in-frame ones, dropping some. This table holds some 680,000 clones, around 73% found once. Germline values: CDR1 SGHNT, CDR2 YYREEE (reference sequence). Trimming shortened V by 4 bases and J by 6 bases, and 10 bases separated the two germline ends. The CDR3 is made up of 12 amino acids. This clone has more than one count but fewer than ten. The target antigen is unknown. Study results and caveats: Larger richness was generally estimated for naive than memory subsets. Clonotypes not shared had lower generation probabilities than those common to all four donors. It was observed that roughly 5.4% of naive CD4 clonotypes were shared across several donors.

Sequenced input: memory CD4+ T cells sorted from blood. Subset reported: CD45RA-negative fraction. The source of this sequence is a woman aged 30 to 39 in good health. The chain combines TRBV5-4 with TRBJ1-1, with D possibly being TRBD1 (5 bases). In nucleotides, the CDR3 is TGTGCCAGCAGCCGAGTGGGGGCTGAAGCTTTCTTT. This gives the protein CASSRVGAEAFF.